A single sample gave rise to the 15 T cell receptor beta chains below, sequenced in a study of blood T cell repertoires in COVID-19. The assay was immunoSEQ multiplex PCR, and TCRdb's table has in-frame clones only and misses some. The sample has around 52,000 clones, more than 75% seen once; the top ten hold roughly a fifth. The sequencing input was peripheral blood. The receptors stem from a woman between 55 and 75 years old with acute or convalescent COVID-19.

CDR3 loop: CASSPTGSTDTQYF. As DNA, the CDR3 is TGTGCCAGCAGCCCGACTGGCAGCACAGATACGCAGTATTTT. V usage is TRBV4-2 and J usage is TRBJ2-3; the D is unclear. This CDR3 is 14 amino acids long. Trimming took 4 bases from V and 0 from J, leaving 8 bases between them. Germline V lookup: CDR1 LGHNA, CDR2 YNFKEQ.

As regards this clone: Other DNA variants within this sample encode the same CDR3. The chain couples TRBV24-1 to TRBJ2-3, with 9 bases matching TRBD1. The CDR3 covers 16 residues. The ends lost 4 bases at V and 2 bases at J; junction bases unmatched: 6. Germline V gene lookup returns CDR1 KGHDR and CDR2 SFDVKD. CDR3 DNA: TGTGCCACCAGTGACCCCAGGGACAGGGACACAGATACGCAGTATTTT. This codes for CATSDPRDRDTDTQYF.

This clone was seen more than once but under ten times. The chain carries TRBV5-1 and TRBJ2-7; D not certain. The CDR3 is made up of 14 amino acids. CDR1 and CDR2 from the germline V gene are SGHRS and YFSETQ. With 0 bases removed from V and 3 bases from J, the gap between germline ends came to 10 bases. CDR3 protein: CASSLEASNYEQYF. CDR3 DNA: TGCGCCAGCAGCTTGGAAGCGTCAAACTACGAGCAGTACTTC.

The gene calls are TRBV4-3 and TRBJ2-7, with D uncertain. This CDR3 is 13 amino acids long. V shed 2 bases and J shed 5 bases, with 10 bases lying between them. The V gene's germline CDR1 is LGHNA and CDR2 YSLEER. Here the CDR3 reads CASSQWRQDEQYF. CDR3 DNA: TGCGCCAGCAGCCAATGGCGGCAAGACGAGCAGTACTTC.

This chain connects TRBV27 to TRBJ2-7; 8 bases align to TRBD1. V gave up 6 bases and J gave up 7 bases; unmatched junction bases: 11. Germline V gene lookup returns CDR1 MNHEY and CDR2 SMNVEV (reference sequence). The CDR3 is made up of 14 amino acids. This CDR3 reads CASSSIQGAREQYF. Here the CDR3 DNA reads TGTGCCAGCAGCTCTATCCAGGGGGCGCGGGAGCAGTACTTC.

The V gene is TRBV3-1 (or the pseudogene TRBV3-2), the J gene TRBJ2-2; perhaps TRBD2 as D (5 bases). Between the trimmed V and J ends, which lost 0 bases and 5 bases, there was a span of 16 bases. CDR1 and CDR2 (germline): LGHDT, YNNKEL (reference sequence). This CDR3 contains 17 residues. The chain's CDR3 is CASSQDFEGPRTGELFF. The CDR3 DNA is TGTGCCAGCAGCCAAGATTTCGAGGGTCCGAGGACCGGGGAGCTGTTTTTT.

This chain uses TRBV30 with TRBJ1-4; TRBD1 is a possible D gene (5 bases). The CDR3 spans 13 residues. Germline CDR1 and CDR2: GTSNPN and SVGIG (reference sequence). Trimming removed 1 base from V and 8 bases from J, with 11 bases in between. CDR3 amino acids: CAWSGQGKEKLFF. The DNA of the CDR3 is TGTGCCTGGAGTGGGCAGGGAAAAGAAAAACTGTTTTTT.

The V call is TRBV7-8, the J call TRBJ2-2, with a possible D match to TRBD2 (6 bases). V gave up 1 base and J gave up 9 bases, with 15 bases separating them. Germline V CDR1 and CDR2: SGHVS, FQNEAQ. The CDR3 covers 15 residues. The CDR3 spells CASSLGGLPLRELFF. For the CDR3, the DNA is TGTGCCAGCAGCTTAGGGGGACTCCCATTGAGGGAGCTGTTTTTT. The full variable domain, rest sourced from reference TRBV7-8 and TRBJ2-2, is GAGVSQSPRYKVAKRGQDVALRCDPISGHVSLFWYQQALGQGPEFLTYFQNEAQLDKSGLPSDRFFAERPEGSVSTLKIQRTQQEDSAVYLCASSLGGLPLRELFFGEGSRLTVL.

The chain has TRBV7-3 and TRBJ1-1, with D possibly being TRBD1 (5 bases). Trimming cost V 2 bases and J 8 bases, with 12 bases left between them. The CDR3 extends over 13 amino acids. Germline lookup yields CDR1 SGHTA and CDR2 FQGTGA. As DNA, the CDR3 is TGTGCCAGCAGCTTATTTCAGGGTGGAGAAGCTTTCTTT. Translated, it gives CASSLFQGGEAFF.

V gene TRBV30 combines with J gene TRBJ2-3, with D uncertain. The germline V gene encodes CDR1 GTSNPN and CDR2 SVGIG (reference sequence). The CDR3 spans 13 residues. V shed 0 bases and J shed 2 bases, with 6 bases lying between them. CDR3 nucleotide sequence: TGTGCCTGGAGTGTGAGTCTCACAGATACGCAGTATTTT. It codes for CAWSVSLTDTQYF.

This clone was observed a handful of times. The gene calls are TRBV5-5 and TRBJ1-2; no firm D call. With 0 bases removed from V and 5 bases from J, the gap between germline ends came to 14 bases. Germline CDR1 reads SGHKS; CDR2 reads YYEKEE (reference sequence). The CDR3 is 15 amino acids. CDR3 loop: CASSLEGGTGYGYTF. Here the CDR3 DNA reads TGTGCCAGCAGCTTGGAGGGAGGAACCGGTTATGGCTACACCTTC.

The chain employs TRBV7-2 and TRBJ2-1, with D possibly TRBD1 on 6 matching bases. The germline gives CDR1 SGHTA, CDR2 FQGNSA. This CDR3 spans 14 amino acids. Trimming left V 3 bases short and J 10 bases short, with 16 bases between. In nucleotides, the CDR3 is TGTGCCAGCAGCTTGAATATGGGGGCCGGGGAGCAGTTCTTC. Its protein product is CASSLNMGAGEQFF.

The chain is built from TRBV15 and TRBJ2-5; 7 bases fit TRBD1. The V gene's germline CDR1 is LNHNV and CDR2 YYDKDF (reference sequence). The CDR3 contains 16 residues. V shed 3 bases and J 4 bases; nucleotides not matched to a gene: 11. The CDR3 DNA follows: TGTGCCACCAGCAGGGCCCGGGACAGCCCGTTAGAGACCCAGTACTTC. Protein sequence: CATSRARDSPLETQYF.

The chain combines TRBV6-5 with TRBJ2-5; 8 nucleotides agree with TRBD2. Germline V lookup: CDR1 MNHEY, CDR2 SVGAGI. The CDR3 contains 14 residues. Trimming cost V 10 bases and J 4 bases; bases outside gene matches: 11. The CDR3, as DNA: TGTGCCACCCTACTAGCGGTCGGCGGAGAGACCCAGTACTTC. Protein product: CATLLAVGGETQYF.

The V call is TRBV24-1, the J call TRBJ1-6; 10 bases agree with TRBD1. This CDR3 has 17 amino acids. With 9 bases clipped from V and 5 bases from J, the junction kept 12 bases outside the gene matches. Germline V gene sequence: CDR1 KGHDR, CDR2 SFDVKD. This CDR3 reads CATGRTGGFVHNSPLHF. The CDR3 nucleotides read TGTGCCACCGGGAGGACAGGGGGGTTTGTTCATAATTCACCCCTCCACTTT.